Each of the 27 T cell receptor beta chains below was sequenced from the same sample in a study of cytomegalovirus exposure and HLA in healthy donors. Primers: 60 Vbeta forward and 13 Jbeta reverse. Measured with immunoSEQ multiplex PCR; TCRdb has only the in-frame clones, and not every one. The repertoire holds about 99,000 clones, with about 77% as singletons. The sequenced sample was PBMCs. Receptors originate from a woman between 18 and 30 years old in good health and CMV-seropositive.

This clone was picked up one time. V is TRBV5-4 and J is TRBJ2-7, with D possibly TRBD1 on 6 matching bases. In germline, CDR1 is SGHNT, CDR2 YYREEE (reference sequence). Between the trimmed V and J ends, which lost 9 bases and 2 bases, there was a span of 24 bases. The CDR3 totals 16 residues. The CDR3 loop reads CATQLGDRSSAYEQYF. The CDR3 region has the DNA TGTGCCACCCAGCTTGGTGACAGGAGCTCAGCCTACGAGCAGTACTTC.

This chain uses TRBV5-1 with TRBJ2-5; TRBD2 agrees at 9 bases. Per germline, CDR1 SGHRS and CDR2 YFSETQ. There are 16 residues in the CDR3. V was clipped by 6 bases and J by 4 bases; unmatched bases: 13. The CDR3 DNA is TGCGCCAGCATCCGAGGGCTAGCGGGAAGTGTAGAGACCCAGTACTTC. Amino acids: CASIRGLAGSVETQYF. Variable domain in full (rest from reference TRBV5-1 and TRBJ2-5): KAGVTQTPRYLIKTRGQQVTLSCSPISGHRSVSWYQQTPGQGLQFLFEYFSETQRNKGNFPGRFSGRQFSNSRSEMNVSTLELGDSALYLCASIRGLAGSVETQYFGPGTRLLVL.

This clone turned up a few times. The chain has TRBV30 and TRBJ2-3, with 7 nucleotides matching TRBD1. CDR3 length equals 12 residues. Germline V CDR1 and CDR2: GTSNPN, SVGIG (reference sequence). Trimming at V came to 3 bases and at J to 8 bases, leaving 5 bases not matched to a gene. CDR3 coding DNA: TGTGCCTGGAGGGAAAGACAGGGTACGCAGTATTTT. Amino acid sequence: CAWRERQGTQYF.

The rearrangement links TRBV9 to TRBJ2-1; 7 nucleotides match TRBD1. This CDR3 is built from 14 residues. V shed 3 bases, J shed 8 bases, and the junction held 8 bases outside the gene matches. The V gene's germline CDR1 is SGDLS and CDR2 YYNGEE. CDR3 amino acids: CASSAKQGWDEQFF. CDR3 in DNA: TGTGCCAGCAGCGCAAAACAGGGGTGGGATGAGCAGTTCTTC.

This chain joins TRBV7-9 and TRBJ2-1; TRBD1 agrees at 10 bases. The germline V gene encodes CDR1 SEHNR and CDR2 FQNEAQ (reference sequence). The length of the CDR3 is 16 residues. V gave up 5 bases and J gave up 0 bases; unmatched junction bases: 4. CDR3 loop: CASSRGQGSSYNEQFF. Here the CDR3 DNA reads TGTGCCAGCAGCCGGGGACAGGGGAGCTCCTACAATGAGCAGTTCTTC.

This chain links TRBV2 with TRBJ2-1, with D perhaps matching TRBD2 (6 bases). This CDR3 is built from 14 residues. Germline CDR1 reads SNHLY; CDR2 reads FYNNEI. The V end lost 6 bases, the J end lost 4 bases, and 13 bases lay between the germline ends. DNA for the CDR3: TGTGCCAGCAGGGCCGGGACTCATTACAATGAGCAGTTCTTC. This gives the protein CASRAGTHYNEQFF.

This chain links TRBV28 with TRBJ2-2, with 9 bases fitting TRBD1. CDR1 and CDR2 from the germline V gene are MDHEN and SYDVKM. This CDR3 comprises 15 residues. Losses at the gene ends were 5 bases for V and 4 bases for J; bases not matched to a gene: 5. The CDR3 protein is CASSRTGGVTGELFF. DNA for the CDR3: TGTGCCAGCAGTCGCACAGGGGGCGTCACCGGGGAGCTGTTTTTT.

The gene calls are TRBV4-1 and TRBJ1-4; D perhaps matches TRBD1 (5 bases). CDR1 is MGHRA, CDR2 YSYEKL, per germline. V lost 3 bases and J lost 10, with 18 bases in between. CDR3 length: 15 amino acids. DNA of the CDR3: TGCGCCAGCAGCCACCTCTCTCGCTTTAGGGGAAAACTGTTTTTT. This gives the protein CASSHLSRFRGKLFF.

The gene calls are TRBV5-1 and TRBJ1-2; TRBD1 matches at 10 bases. J gave up 6 bases and V 1 base, and 6 bases lay outside the gene matches. Germline loops: CDR1 SGHRS, CDR2 YFSETQ. The CDR3 is 15 amino acids. The CDR3 nucleotides are TGCGCCAGCAGCTTGAGACAGGGGGCCCTAGATGGCTACACCTTC. Translated, it gives CASSLRQGALDGYTF.

The CDR3 DNA reads as TGTGCCATCAGCTTCGACAGGGAACTCGCCTATGGCTACACCTTC. As protein: CAISFDRELAYGYTF. The V and J genes are TRBV10-3 and TRBJ1-2; 7 positions match TRBD1. CDR3 length: 15 amino acids. CDR1 and CDR2 (germline): ENHRY, SYGVKD. The V segment lost 6 bases and the J segment 4 bases; nucleotides outside the gene matches: 11.

The chain couples TRBV7-8 to TRBJ2-7; D gene uncertain. This CDR3 region has 14 residues. Germline V lookup: CDR1 SGHVS, CDR2 FQNEAQ. Trimming pared 1 base from V and 4 bases from J, leaving 11 bases between. CDR3 protein: CASSLGVNLYEQYF. DNA for the CDR3: TGTGCCAGCAGCTTAGGCGTTAACCTGTACGAGCAGTACTTC.

The chain joins TRBV7-2 to TRBJ1-6; TRBD1 agrees at 7 bases. Trimming cost V 6 bases and J 10 bases; bases outside gene matches: 12. The CDR3 spans 15 residues. Germline CDR1 reads SGHTA; CDR2 reads FQGNSA. The CDR3 here is CASSPQPGGGSPLHF. The CDR3 DNA reads TGTGCCAGCAGTCCCCAGCCAGGGGGAGGATCACCCCTCCACTTT.

The rearrangement joins TRBV28 to TRBJ1-4, with 9 nucleotides matching TRBD1. The V gene end was trimmed by 4 bases and the J gene end by 2 bases; junction bases not matched to a gene: 11. Germline V gene data show CDR1 as MDHEN and CDR2 as SYDVKM. This CDR3 has 18 residues. The CDR3 loop is CASSSAGTGLGTNEKLFF. The CDR3 DNA reads as TGTGCCAGCAGTTCGGCCGGGACAGGGTTAGGGACTAATGAAAAACTGTTTTTT.

V is TRBV5-1 and J is TRBJ2-5; 9 nucleotides match TRBD1. The CDR3 has 15 residues. J was trimmed by 4 bases and V by 4 bases; bases with no gene match: 8. The germline V gene encodes CDR1 SGHRS and CDR2 YFSETQ. The CDR3 bases are TGCGCCAGCAGCACCCGTACAGGGGGCGGAGAGACCCAGTACTTC. It translates to CASSTRTGGGETQYF. The whole variable domain, filled in from reference TRBV5-1 and TRBJ2-5, reads KAGVTQTPRYLIKTRGQQVTLSCSPISGHRSVSWYQQTPGQGLQFLFEYFSETQRNKGNFPGRFSGRQFSNSRSEMNVSTLELGDSALYLCASSTRTGGGETQYFGPGTRLLVL.

J is TRBJ2-7 and V is TRBV27; 11 bases align to TRBD2. The CDR3 is 15 residues long. Germline V gene data show CDR1 as MNHEY and CDR2 as SMNVEV (reference sequence). With V trimmed by 10 bases and J by 2 bases, 10 bases remained unmatched. CDR3 region: CATVAGGTNAYEQYF. The DNA for the CDR3 is TGTGCCACCGTAGCGGGGGGGACGAATGCCTACGAGCAGTACTTC.

V is TRBV9 and J is TRBJ1-2; no clear D. This CDR3 has 12 residues. CDR1 and CDR2 from the germline V gene are SGDLS and YYNGEE. Between the trimmed V and J ends, which lost 0 bases and 7 bases, there was a span of 7 bases. The CDR3 loop is CASSVAGPGYTF. In DNA form, the CDR3 reads TGTGCCAGCAGCGTAGCTGGGCCTGGCTACACCTTC.

The genes are TRBV7-2 and TRBJ1-5; D unclear. The germline CDR1 and CDR2 sequences are SGHTA and FQGNSA. The CDR3 loop spans 15 amino acids. The V end lost 1 base, the J end lost 4 bases, and 11 bases lay between the germline ends. CDR3 residues: CASSLVSQENQPQHF. Written as DNA, the CDR3 is TGTGCCAGCAGCTTAGTCAGCCAGGAAAATCAGCCCCAGCATTTT.

This chain links TRBV30 with TRBJ1-2; D unresolved. Trimming stripped 2 bases from V and 8 bases from J, with 12 bases between. Germline V CDR1 and CDR2: GTSNPN, SVGIG (reference sequence). The CDR3 contains 12 residues. This CDR3 is CAWSSGPGGYTF. The DNA for the CDR3 is TGTGCCTGGAGTTCCGGGCCGGGAGGCTACACCTTC.

This chain connects TRBV9 to TRBJ1-1; maybe TRBD1 (5 bases). CDR3 size: 14 residues. Between the trimmed V and J ends, which lost 5 bases and 6 bases, there was a span of 17 bases. Per the germline V gene, CDR1 is SGDLS and CDR2 is YYNGEE. The CDR3 protein is CASRPGLPGAEAFF. CDR3 nucleotides: TGTGCCAGCAGACCCGGACTCCCGGGGGCTGAAGCTTTCTTT.

The chain is built from TRBV7-2 and TRBJ2-7, with a possible D match to TRBD2 (5 bases). The CDR3 consists of 15 residues. V was clipped by 4 bases and J by 3 bases, with 16 bases between them. The germline gives CDR1 SGHTA, CDR2 FQGNSA. This CDR3 reads CASSSGLGENYEQYF. In DNA, the CDR3 is TGTGCCAGCAGCTCCGGACTGGGTGAGAACTACGAGCAGTACTTC.

This clone appeared a single time. V and J are TRBV27 and TRBJ2-7; the D gene is possibly TRBD2 (6 bases). The CDR3 loop spans 13 amino acids. CDR1 and CDR2 (germline): MNHEY, SMNVEV (reference sequence). V was trimmed by 4 bases and J by 0 bases, leaving 7 bases between them. CDR3 DNA sequence: TGTGCCAGCAGTTCGGGAGCCTCCTACGAGCAGTACTTC. Its translation is CASSSGASYEQYF.

The CDR3 DNA reads TGTGCCAGCAGCCCCCGACAGCGACAAATTTACGAGCAGTACTTC. It encodes CASSPRQRQIYEQYF. This chain uses TRBV7-9 with TRBJ2-7; D is perhaps TRBD1 (5 bases). Germline loops: CDR1 SEHNR, CDR2 FQNEAQ (reference sequence). V was trimmed by 5 bases and J by 4 bases, leaving 18 bases between them. The CDR3 consists of 15 residues. The whole variable domain, filled in from reference TRBV7-9 and TRBJ2-7, reads DTGVSQNPRHKITKRGQNVTFRCDPISEHNRLYWYRQTLGQGPEFLTYFQNEAQLEKSRLLSDRFSAERPKGSFSTLEIQRTEQGDSAMYLCASSPRQRQIYEQYFGPGTRLTVT.

The table lists this clone with a count of one. This chain joins TRBV7-9 and TRBJ2-7, with unresolved D. CDR1 and CDR2 from the germline V gene are SEHNR and FQNEAQ (reference sequence). V shed 1 base and J shed 7 bases, with 11 bases lying between them. CDR3 size: 13 residues. The CDR3 here is CASSLGRSGEQYF. In DNA form, the CDR3 reads TGTGCCAGCAGCTTAGGAAGGTCAGGAGAGCAGTACTTC.

The chain combines TRBV21-1 with TRBJ1-1. TRBV21-1 is tagged as a pseudogene. This CDR3 is built from 19 residues. The CDR3 loop is CASSKRQILRVSMRTEAFF. The CDR3 DNA sequence: TGTGCCAGCAGCAAACGGCAAATTTTGAGGGTATCGATGCGGACTGAAGCTTTCTTT.

The V and J genes are TRBV18 and TRBJ1-5, with D possibly matching TRBD1 (5 bases). The V end lost 0 bases, the J end lost 2 bases, and 11 bases lay between the germline ends. The CDR3 is 16 amino acids. Germline loops: CDR1 KGHSH, CDR2 LQKENI. DNA of the CDR3: TGTGCCAGCTCACCACCGGGGGGGGGTGGCAATCAGCCCCAGCATTTT. It specifies CASSPPGGGGNQPQHF.

This rearrangement joins TRBV7-8 to TRBJ2-7, with D perhaps matching TRBD1 (6 bases). The CDR3 consists of 16 residues. Between the trimmed V and J ends, which lost 3 bases and 6 bases, there was a span of 21 bases. Germline values: CDR1 SGHVS, CDR2 FQNEAQ. CDR3 in DNA: TGTGCCAGCAGCTTGTTAGGACAGCCCTATGCGGGCGAGCAGTACTTC. This codes for CASSLLGQPYAGEQYF.

The chain links TRBV4-2 to TRBJ2-7; 12 bases are a match to TRBD2. CDR3 size: 17 residues. Germline V lookup: CDR1 LGHNA, CDR2 YNFKEQ. Germline trimming cut 0 bases from V and 2 bases from J; bases unmatched to any gene: 5. Here the CDR3 reads CASSQDIRLAGAYEQYF. The CDR3 DNA follows: TGTGCCAGCAGCCAAGATATAAGACTAGCGGGAGCCTACGAGCAGTACTTC.